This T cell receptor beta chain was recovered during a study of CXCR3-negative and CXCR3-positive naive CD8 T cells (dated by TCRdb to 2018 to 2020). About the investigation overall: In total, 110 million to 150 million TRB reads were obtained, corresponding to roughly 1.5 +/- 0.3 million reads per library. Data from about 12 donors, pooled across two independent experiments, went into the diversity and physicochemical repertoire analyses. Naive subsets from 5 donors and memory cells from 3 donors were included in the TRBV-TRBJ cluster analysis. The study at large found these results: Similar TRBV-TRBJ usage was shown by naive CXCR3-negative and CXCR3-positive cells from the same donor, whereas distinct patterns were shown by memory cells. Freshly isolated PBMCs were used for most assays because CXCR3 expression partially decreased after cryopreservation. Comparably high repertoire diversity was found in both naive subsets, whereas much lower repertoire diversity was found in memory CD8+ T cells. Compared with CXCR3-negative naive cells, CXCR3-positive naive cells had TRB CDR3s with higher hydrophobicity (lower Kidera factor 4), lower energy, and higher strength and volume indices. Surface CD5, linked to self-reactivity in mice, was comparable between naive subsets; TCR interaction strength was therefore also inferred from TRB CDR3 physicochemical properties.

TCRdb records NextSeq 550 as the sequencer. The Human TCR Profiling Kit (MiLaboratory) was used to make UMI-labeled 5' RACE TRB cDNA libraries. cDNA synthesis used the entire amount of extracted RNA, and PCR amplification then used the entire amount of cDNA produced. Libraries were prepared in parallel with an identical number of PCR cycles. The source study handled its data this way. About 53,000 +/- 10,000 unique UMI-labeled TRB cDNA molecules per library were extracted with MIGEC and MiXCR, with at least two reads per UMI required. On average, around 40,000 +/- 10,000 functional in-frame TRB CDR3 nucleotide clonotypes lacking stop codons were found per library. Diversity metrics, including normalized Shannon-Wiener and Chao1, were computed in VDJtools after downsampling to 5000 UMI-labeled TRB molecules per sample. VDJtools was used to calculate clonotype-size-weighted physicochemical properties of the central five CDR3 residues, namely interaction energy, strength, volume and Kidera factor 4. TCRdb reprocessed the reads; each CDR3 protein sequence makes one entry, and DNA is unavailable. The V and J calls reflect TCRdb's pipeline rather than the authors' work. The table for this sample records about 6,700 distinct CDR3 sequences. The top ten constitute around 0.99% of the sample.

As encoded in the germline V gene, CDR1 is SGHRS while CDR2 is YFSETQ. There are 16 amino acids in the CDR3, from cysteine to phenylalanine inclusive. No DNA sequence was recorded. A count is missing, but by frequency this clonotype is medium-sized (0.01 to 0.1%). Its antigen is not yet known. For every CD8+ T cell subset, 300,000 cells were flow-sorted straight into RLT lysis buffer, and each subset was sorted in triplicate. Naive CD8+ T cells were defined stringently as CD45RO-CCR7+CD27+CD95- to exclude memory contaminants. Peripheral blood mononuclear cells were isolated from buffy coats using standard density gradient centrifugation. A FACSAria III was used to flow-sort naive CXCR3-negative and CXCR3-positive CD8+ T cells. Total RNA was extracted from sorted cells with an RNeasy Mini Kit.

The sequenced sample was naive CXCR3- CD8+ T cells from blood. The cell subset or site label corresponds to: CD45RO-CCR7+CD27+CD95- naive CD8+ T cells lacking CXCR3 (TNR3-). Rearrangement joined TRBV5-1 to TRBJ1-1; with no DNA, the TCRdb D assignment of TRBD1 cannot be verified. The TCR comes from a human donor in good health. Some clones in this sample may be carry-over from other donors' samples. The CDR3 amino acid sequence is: CASRMRQGPLNTEAFF.